This TCR beta chain came from a study of molecular identifiers for immune sequencing clone quantification. This clonotype has a handful of counts. What it binds is not known. The authors built bulk TCR libraries by previously described methods with listed TCR primers. One entry per CDR3 protein results from TCRdb running MiXCR on the PCR reads. The data show some 88,000 distinct CDR3 sequences, around 20% seen once. In the sort, naive CD8 T cells were defined as CD8+CD4-CCR7+CD45RA+. Study-level points and caveats: Identical TCR molecules that share a barcode could lead to an underestimation of highly expanded clone sizes. Spiked Jurkat TCR RNA originating from one cell could reportedly be identified amid one million naive cells.

The V and J ends lost 2 bases and 1 base respectively, with 5 bases between them. CDR1 and CDR2 from the germline V gene are PRHDT and FYEKMQ (reference sequence). This CDR3 contains 13 residues. The sequence came from a human donor in good health. Some libraries in this study had Jurkat cell RNA spiked in. The chain carries TRBV13 and TRBJ2-5; the D is unclear. Material: naive CD8+ T cells from blood, with Jurkat cell RNA spiked in. As for subset: FACS-sorted CD8+CD4-CCR7+CD45RA+ naive T cells. The CDR3 coding sequence is TGTGCCAGCAGCTTATACAGCCAAGAGACCCAGTACTTC. Translating gives CASSLYSQETQYF.